This entry is about one T cell receptor beta chain. Its antigen remains unknown. Trimming pared 3 bases from V and 5 bases from J, leaving 7 bases between. Germline V gene lookup returns CDR1 SGHTA and CDR2 FQGNSA. The CDR3 runs to 13 residues. The data were taken from a study of neoadjuvant anti-PD-1 for oral cavity cancer. Across the study: Non-progressing patients received a fourth nivolumab dose near day 43, then surgery on days 50-56.

Generated by immunoSEQ multiplex PCR, the TCRdb table keeps only in-frame clones and is missing some. This table holds roughly 7,000 clones, just under 75% found once. Cohort: HPV-negative, locally advanced oral cavity squamous cell carcinoma patients. Study-wide results and limits: With a few patients per group, TCR findings need larger cohorts. Non-responders to neoadjuvant nivolumab had significantly more clonal PBMC T cells than responders.

The rearrangement links TRBV7-2 to TRBJ2-2; D remains ambiguous. The clonotype was recovered from a person aged 35-79 years with oral cavity squamous cell carcinoma. Here the sequenced sample was PBMCs, taken before nivolumab (anti-PD-1) treatment. The CDR3 DNA reads TGTGCCAGCAGCTTGCTTAGAACCGGGGAGCTGTTTTTT. It is translated as CASSLLRTGELFF.